In this sample, the clone carrying this T cell receptor (beta chain) turned up a few times. Antigen specificity is unknown. Unique molecular identifiers were used to barcode this TCRbeta library. MiXCR was run by TCRdb on the PCR reads, yielding one entry per CDR3 protein. The repertoire consists of about 980,000 distinct CDR3 sequences, with 25% to 35% occurring once and the leading ten covering approximately 30%. This sample stems from a study of T-cell reconstitution after alpha-beta-depleted transplantation in children. Study observations and caveats: The authors attributed T-cell counts and diversity one year after transplant mostly to newly produced T cells. It was surviving recipient T cells and thymic progenitors that gave some patients high TCRbeta diversity at day 60.

This CDR3 is built from 11 residues. V lost 3 bases and J lost 5, with 5 bases in between. Germline CDR1 reads MGHRA; CDR2 reads YSYEKL. This sequence originates from a boy under two years old who had a stem cell transplant for SCID, so the T cells may come from the graft donor. The sample was PBMCs, mostly from graft donor cells, taken 360 days after TCRalphabeta/CD19-depleted stem cell transplant. The chain couples TRBV4-1 to TRBJ2-7; the D is unclear. CDR3 DNA: TGCGCCAGCAGCCATCTGAACGAGCAGTACTTC. It codes for CASSHLNEQYF.